This T cell receptor beta chain was observed in a study of post-analysis software for immune sequencing data. Findings and caveats of the study: Significantly lower normalized Chao1 diversity was found in patients with multiple sclerosis relative to controls. Elevated frequency relative to controls characterized about 5 TRBV segments in patients, TRBV5-6, TRBV5-1 and TRBV20-1 among them.

In its sample, this clonotype was seen a few times. Its antigen is unknown. Presence of unique molecular identifiers characterized the TCR beta cDNA libraries. Using its own MiXCR run on the PCR reads, TCRdb lists one record per CDR3 protein. The sample includes hundreds of thousands of distinct CDR3 sequences, roughly half of them seen just once. The CDR3 spans 13 residues. Trimming took 5 bases from V and 3 from J, leaving 13 bases between them. CDR1 and CDR2 from the germline V gene are DFQATT and SNEGSKA (reference sequence). The rearrangement links TRBV20-1 to TRBJ2-5; D is unresolved. This sequence was found in a girl aged 5 to 17 with multiple sclerosis. Input material: blood. CDR3 sequence: CSAVPPEKETQYF. CDR3 in DNA: TGCAGTGCTGTTCCCCCAGAGAAAGAGACCCAGTACTTC.